A single sample is the source of the 21 T cell receptor beta chains below, sequenced in a study of shared clonotypes between healthy human individuals. Clones were read by immunoSEQ multiplex PCR, and TCRdb kept only the in-frame ones, dropping some. Here the sample spans some 470,000 clones, less than 80% being singletons. The specimen sequenced was PBMCs. The receptors here all came from a woman aged 40 to 49 in good health. Some clones in this sample may be carry-over from other donors' samples.

The chain recombines TRBV19 with TRBJ2-1; D possibly corresponds to TRBD1 (6 bases). The germline V gene encodes CDR1 LNHDA and CDR2 SQIVND (reference sequence). V was pared by 2 bases and J by 9 bases, with 14 bases between. This CDR3 contains 14 residues. CDR3 residues: CASSIWGPKGEQFF. CDR3 coding DNA: TGTGCCAGTAGTATATGGGGGCCGAAGGGTGAGCAGTTCTTC.

The gene calls are TRBV11-2 and TRBJ1-1; D is uncertain. The CDR3 is 15 residues long. V was pared by 2 bases and J by 1 base, with 11 bases between. The germline gives CDR1 SGHAT, CDR2 FQNNGV. The CDR3 region is CASSLWASQNTEAFF. CDR3 nucleotide sequence: TGTGCCAGCAGCTTATGGGCCAGCCAGAACACTGAAGCTTTCTTT.

The chain links TRBV5-4 to TRBJ2-7, with 9 bases aligning to TRBD1. Germline V gene lookup returns CDR1 SGHNT and CDR2 YYREEE (reference sequence). The junction had 9 bases not matched to a gene; V was cut back by 5 bases and J by 6 bases. The CDR3 sequence is 14 residues long. For the CDR3, the DNA is TGTGCCAGCAGTACCGGGACAGGGTGGAGCGAGCAGTACTTC. The encoded protein is CASSTGTGWSEQYF.

The V call is TRBV11-2, the J call TRBJ2-7; D might be TRBD2 (5 bases). V lost 2 bases, J lost 2 bases, and 16 bases lay in between. Germline lookup yields CDR1 SGHAT and CDR2 FQNNGV. This CDR3 contains 16 residues. The CDR3 region is CASSLLVSTTTYEQYF. DNA of the CDR3: TGTGCCAGCAGCTTACTCGTTTCGACTACTACCTACGAGCAGTACTTC.

V usage is TRBV6-6 and J usage is TRBJ1-5; D gene ambiguous. The germline V gene has CDR1 MNHNY and CDR2 SVGAGI (reference sequence). Trimming cost V 2 bases and J 3 bases, with 11 bases left between them. The CDR3 extends over 15 amino acids. The CDR3 nucleotides read TGTGCCAGCAGTTACCCGGGGAGTGCCAATCAGCCCCAGCATTTT. It yields the protein CASSYPGSANQPQHF.

In this sample, this clone turned up a few times. The chain combines TRBV30 with TRBJ1-3; perhaps TRBD1 as D (5 bases). CDR1 and CDR2 from the germline V gene are GTSNPN and SVGIG (reference sequence). The CDR3 sequence is 11 residues long. V lost 2 bases, J lost 12 bases, and 11 bases lay in between. This chain's CDR3 is CAWSTGFHIYF. CDR3 coding DNA: TGTGCCTGGAGTACAGGTTTTCACATATATTTT. The whole variable domain, remainder taken from reference TRBV30 and TRBJ1-3, is SQTIHQWPATLVQPVGSPLSLECTVEGTSNPNLYWYRQAAGRGLQLLFYSVGIGQISSEVPQNLSASRPQDRQFILSSKKLLLSDSGFYLCAWSTGFHIYFGEGSWLTVV.

The chain has TRBV5-1 and TRBJ1-1, with 7 bases matching TRBD1. After removal of 0 bases from V and 2 bases from J, the junction contained 1 base not matched to a gene. CDR3 length: 14 residues. In germline, CDR1 is SGHRS, CDR2 YFSETQ. CDR3 DNA: TGCGCCAGCAGCTTGGGGGACAGAAACACTGAAGCTTTCTTT. Its translation: CASSLGDRNTEAFF.

The J gene is TRBJ2-7, the V gene TRBV7-2; 7 bases align to TRBD1. CDR1 and CDR2 (germline): SGHTA, FQGNSA. The V and J ends lost 3 bases and 2 bases, in that order; junction bases with no gene match: 4. The CDR3 is made up of 14 amino acids. CDR3: CASSFTGAAYEQYF. CDR3 coding DNA: TGTGCCAGCAGCTTCACAGGGGCGGCCTACGAGCAGTACTTC.

This clone was counted a few times. In the same sample, other DNA sequences code for this CDR3. J is TRBJ1-1 and V is TRBV5-1; 10 nucleotides line up with TRBD1. J was trimmed by 6 bases and V by 3 bases; bases with no gene match: 5. The CDR3 extends over 14 amino acids. The germline V gene encodes CDR1 SGHRS and CDR2 YFSETQ. The chain's CDR3 is CASSSFGTGAEAFF. CDR3 sequence (DNA): TGCGCCAGCAGCTCCTTCGGGACAGGGGCTGAAGCTTTCTTT.

Notes on this clone: A far more abundant clone sits one base away, making this likely a read error. V usage is TRBV7-9 and J usage is TRBJ2-7; D may be TRBD1 or TRBD2 (5 bases each). V shed 5 bases and J shed 5 bases, with 13 bases lying between them. CDR1 and CDR2 from the germline V gene are SEHNR and FQNEAQ (reference sequence). The CDR3 has 13 residues. The CDR3 coding sequence is TGTGCCAGCAGCCCGGGACGGTACCACGAGCAGTACTTC. It translates to CASSPGRYHEQYF.

The chain has TRBV7-2 and TRBJ2-7; D perhaps matches TRBD2 (5 bases). V lost 4 bases to trimming and J lost 2 bases, with 15 bases between them. Germline V gene lookup returns CDR1 SGHTA and CDR2 FQGNSA. The CDR3 loop spans 15 amino acids. This CDR3 is CASSSRTSHPYEQYF. The CDR3 DNA sequence: TGTGCCAGCAGCTCACGAACTAGTCATCCCTACGAGCAGTACTTC.

This chain connects TRBV5-4 to TRBJ2-1; TRBD2 matches at 7 bases. This CDR3 region has 15 residues. Germline V gene lookup returns CDR1 SGHNT and CDR2 YYREEE (reference sequence). The junction had 4 bases not matched to a gene; V was cut back by 0 bases and J by 4 bases. The CDR3 protein is CASSLDSGYYNEQFF. CDR3 nucleotide sequence: TGTGCCAGCAGCTTGGATAGCGGGTATTACAATGAGCAGTTCTTC. Variable domain in full (rest from reference TRBV5-4 and TRBJ2-1): ETGVTQSPTHLIKTRGQQVTLRCSSQSGHNTVSWYQQALGQGPQFIFQYYREEENGRGNFPPRFSGLQFPNYSSELNVNALELDDSALYLCASSLDSGYYNEQFFGPGTRLTVL.

This sequence joins TRBV4-2 and TRBJ2-7; 11 bases fit TRBD2. The V segment lost 1 base and the J segment 6 bases; nucleotides outside the gene matches: 8. CDR3 length: 16 amino acids. In germline, CDR1 is LGHNA, CDR2 YNFKEQ. The CDR3 sequence is CASSQGGRTSGLEQYF. CDR3 nucleotides: TGTGCCAGCAGCCAAGGGGGAAGGACTAGCGGGCTCGAGCAGTACTTC.

This clone turned up a few times. The same CDR3 can be traced to other DNA sequences in this sample. This sequence joins TRBV30 and TRBJ2-7; D gene ambiguous. CDR3 length equals 12 residues. V lost 4 bases and J 0 bases, leaving 7 bases between the germline ends. CDR1 is GTSNPN, CDR2 SVGIG, per germline (reference sequence). The CDR3 bases are TGTGCCTGGAAGTTGGACTCCTACGAGCAGTACTTC. Translating it yields CAWKLDSYEQYF.

The chain carries TRBV6-1 and TRBJ2-5; D not resolved. The tail of the sequence fits TRBJ2-7 better, so the J call may be wrong. There are 12 residues in the CDR3. Per germline, CDR1 MNHNS and CDR2 SASEGT. CDR3 nucleotides: TGTGCCAGCAGTGAAGCAGGGTTCGAGCAGTACTTC. Amino acids: CASSEAGFEQYF.

This clone occurred a few times. The chain links TRBV29-1 to TRBJ2-1; TRBD2 aligns across 8 bases. With V trimmed by 6 bases and J by 0 bases, 22 bases remained unmatched. The length of the CDR3 is 20 residues. Germline V gives CDR1 SQVTM, CDR2 ANQGSEA. This CDR3 is CSVASGLALWGPGSYNEQFF. CDR3 sequence (DNA): TGCAGCGTGGCAAGTGGACTAGCTCTTTGGGGACCGGGCTCCTACAATGAGCAGTTCTTC.

This clone has only one observation. The chain employs TRBV25-1 and TRBJ2-7; 13 positions match TRBD2. The germline V gene has CDR1 MGHDK and CDR2 SYGVNS. V trimming: 6 bases; J trimming: 2 bases; junction bases outside the gene matches: 1. The length of the CDR3 is 14 residues. The CDR3 is CASSGLAGAYEQYF. DNA of the CDR3: TGTGCCAGCAGCGGACTAGCGGGAGCCTACGAGCAGTACTTC.

As concerns this clone: This could be a read error, since a much larger clone is one nucleotide away. The V call is TRBV18, the J call TRBJ1-1; D unclear. CDR1 is KGHSH and CDR2 is LQKENI in the germline V gene. The CDR3 sequence is 13 residues long. As DNA, the CDR3 is TGTGTCAGCTCACCGGCGGTGAACACTGAAGCTTTCTTT. Translating gives CVSSPAVNTEAFF.

With respect to this clone: Other nucleotide sequences from this sample produce the same CDR3. This rearrangement joins TRBV10-3 to TRBJ1-1; D is uncertain. Germline-derived CDR1 and CDR2 are ENHRY and SYGVKD. The CDR3 is 14 residues long. V was clipped by 0 bases and J by 2 bases, with 7 bases between them. CDR3 residues: CAISESRANTEAFF. The CDR3 nucleotides read TGTGCCATCAGTGAGTCCCGGGCCAACACTGAAGCTTTCTTT.

This rearrangement joins TRBV7-9 to TRBJ1-1; D perhaps matches TRBD1 (5 bases). Germline lookup yields CDR1 SEHNR and CDR2 FQNEAQ (reference sequence). CDR3 length equals 14 residues. Trimming cost V 5 bases and J 1 base, with 11 bases left between them. Here the CDR3 reads CASSPGPRNTEAFF. The CDR3 coding sequence is TGTGCCAGCAGCCCGGGACCTAGGAACACTGAAGCTTTCTTT.

This rearrangement joins TRBV5-1 to TRBJ2-5, with 11 bases lining up with TRBD1. Judging by the DNA end, TRBJ2-7 fits better; the J call may be wrong. Germline V gene data show CDR1 as SGHRS and CDR2 as YFSETQ. This CDR3 comprises 14 residues. DNA of the CDR3: TGCGCCAGCAGCCCTCGGACAGGGGGCGACGAGCAGTACTTC. It yields the protein CASSPRTGGDEQYF.